This TCR beta chain was found in a study of memory CD4+ T cells and cytomegalovirus serostatus. Some clones are missing from TCRdb's copy, which holds only in-frame ones; the method was immunoSEQ multiplex PCR. The repertoire consists of about 48,000 clones, with over 75% occurring once and the leading ten covering about 0.73%. The sort gate was single viable CD3+CD4+CD8-CD45RO+ cells for memory CD4+ T cells. This CDR3 is built from 17 residues. Trimming took 3 bases from V and 8 from J; bases not matched to a gene: 17. Per germline, CDR1 KGHSH and CDR2 LQKENI. The V call is TRBV18, the J call TRBJ2-7, with 9 bases aligning to TRBD1. The clonotype comes from an adult in good health and CMV-seronegative. The sequenced sample consisted of memory CD4+ T cells from blood. CDR3 DNA sequence: TGTGCCAGCTCACCTCTCACGGCGTCCGGGACAGGGCCACAGCAGTACTTC. Residues: CASSPLTASGTGPQQYF.